The entry that follows covers one T cell receptor beta chain sequence. What it binds is not known. CDR3 length: 15 amino acids. Per germline, CDR1 SGHDT and CDR2 YYEEEE. V lost 3 bases to trimming and J lost 0 bases, with 10 bases between them. Use of 60 Vbeta and 13 Jbeta primers characterized the PCR. The repertoire was sequenced with immunoSEQ multiplex PCR; TCRdb's copy has only in-frame clones and lacks some. The table records some 200,000 clones, roughly 80% of them present only once. This entry is derived from a study of cytomegalovirus exposure and HLA in healthy donors. Broader study findings: There were several of the most significant clusters that appeared linked to common viral pathogens in a later analysis. A missense DCLRE1C variant was associated with V- and J-gene trimming of TCR beta chains in a later analysis, and an independent cohort replicated the association. Rates of TCR association differed by HLA locus in a later analysis, with DRB1 highest and HLA-C lowest. Researchers left out some V segments, among them TRBV6-2 and TRBV6-3, as indistinguishable.

This clonotype was sampled from a girl aged 2 to 10 in good health and CMV-seronegative. V is TRBV5-6 and J is TRBJ1-5; D remains unclear. Sequencing was carried out using PBMCs. The CDR3 region has the DNA TGTGCCAGCAGCTCAACAGTGTATAGCAATCAGCCCCAGCATTTT. This gives the protein CASSSTVYSNQPQHF.